This TCR beta chain was found in a study of blood T cell repertoires in COVID-19. Study-wide background: Specimens from acute and convalescent COVID-19 originated in the United States, Italy and Spain. T cells, B-cell-depleted T cells, or PBMCs provided the cDNA or gDNA that served as material.

There are 12 residues in the CDR3. The V end was cut by 1 base, the J end by 9 bases, with 9 bases between. In the original processing: Reference gene primer amplification gave estimated nucleated cell counts. Assay: immunoSEQ multiplex PCR; the TCRdb copy retains only in-frame clones and omits some. V, J and clone size are those of that table, while D and trimming were read from the DNA. The sample consists of around 100,000 clones, roughly 80% of them appearing once. The chain is built from TRBV12-3 or TRBV12-4 and TRBJ1-1; TRBD1 might be the D (6 bases). This TCR was sampled from a woman in her 70s with acute or convalescent COVID-19. Sequencing was performed on peripheral blood. This chain's CDR3 is CASSLDRDKAFF. CDR3 nucleotide sequence: TGTGCCAGCAGTTTAGACAGGGATAAAGCTTTCTTT.